Following are 20 T cell receptor beta chains from one sample sequenced in a study of blood T cell repertoires in COVID-19. Clones were sequenced by immunoSEQ multiplex PCR, and TCRdb holds only the in-frame ones, with some missing. Among more than 35,000 clones listed, approximately 90% were seen once. The sample comprised peripheral blood. These receptors all come from a human donor in a cohort sampled during active COVID-19.

The CDR3 region is CASTSGGVQTNYGYTF. The CDR3 DNA reads as TGTGCCAGCACCTCGGGAGGGGTTCAGACTAACTATGGCTACACCTTC. V gene TRBV28 combines with J gene TRBJ1-2, with TRBD1 as a possible D gene (5 bases). This CDR3 comprises 16 residues. V was cut by 7 bases and J by 0 bases, with 18 bases left in between. Germline CDR1 is MDHEN and CDR2 is SYDVKM.

This clone was picked up a small number of times. The genes are TRBV5-1 and TRBJ1-6; 8 bases map to TRBD1. This CDR3 region has 15 residues. CDR1 and CDR2 from the germline V gene are SGHRS and YFSETQ. Trimming removed 5 bases from V and 7 bases from J; junction bases left unmatched: 8. CDR3 nucleotides: TGCGCCAGCAGGGCCGGGACAGGAGAGAATTCACCCCTCCACTTT. It is translated as CASRAGTGENSPLHF.

The genes are TRBV2 and TRBJ2-4; D is uncertain. The CDR3 is made up of 13 amino acids. Trimming pared 6 bases from V and 2 bases from J, leaving 8 bases between. Germline lookup yields CDR1 SNHLY and CDR2 FYNNEI. CDR3 sequence reads: CASRERSKNIQYF. CDR3 coding DNA: TGTGCCAGCAGGGAGAGGTCCAAAAACATTCAGTACTTC. Complete variable domain (other parts from reference TRBV2 and TRBJ2-4): EPEVTQTPSHQVTQMGQEVILRCVPISNHLYFYWYRQILGQKVEFLVSFYNNEISEKSEIFDDQFSVERPDGSNFTLKIRSTKLEDSAMYFCASRERSKNIQYFGAGTRLSVL.

The chain carries TRBV7-8 and TRBJ2-5, with 11 bases aligning to TRBD1. J lost 5 bases, V lost 5 bases, and 13 bases had no gene match. The germline V gene encodes CDR1 SGHVS and CDR2 FQNEAQ. The CDR3 sequence is 17 residues long. CDR3 amino acids: CASSPRGTGGRGETQYF. The CDR3 region has the DNA TGTGCCAGCAGCCCACGAGGGACAGGGGGTCGGGGGGAGACCCAGTACTTC.

This chain uses TRBV4-1 with TRBJ2-1, with 10 bases aligning to TRBD1. The germline V gene has CDR1 MGHRA and CDR2 YSYEKL. There are 16 residues in the CDR3. The J segment lost 6 bases and the V segment lost 8 bases, leaving 13 bases of the junction unmatched. The CDR3 spells CASRRSRTGGTNEQFF. The CDR3 coding sequence is TGCGCCAGCCGAAGGTCAAGGACAGGGGGTACCAATGAGCAGTTCTTC.

V usage is TRBV28 and J usage is TRBJ2-7; a weak D match, TRBD1 (6 bases). The V end was cut by 5 bases, the J end by 0 bases, with 11 bases between. The CDR3 totals 14 residues. Germline V lookup: CDR1 MDHEN, CDR2 SYDVKM. CDR3 bases: TGTGCCAGCAGTAAATTGGGGGCCTCCTACGAGCAGTACTTC. Its protein product is CASSKLGASYEQYF.

V gene TRBV7-9 combines with J gene TRBJ1-3; no clear D. Trimming removed 3 bases at V and 0 bases at J, with 6 bases between. This CDR3 spans 14 amino acids. CDR1 SEHNR and CDR2 FQNEAQ come from the germline V gene (reference sequence). CDR3 bases: TGTGCCAGCAGCTTTAGTCGCTCTGGAAACACCATATATTTT. It translates to CASSFSRSGNTIYF. Drawing the rest from reference TRBV7-9 and TRBJ1-3, the complete variable domain is DTGVSQNPRHKITKRGQNVTFRCDPISEHNRLYWYRQTLGQGPEFLTYFQNEAQLEKSRLLSDRFSAERPKGSFSTLEIQRTEQGDSAMYLCASSFSRSGNTIYFGEGSWLTVV.

The chain links TRBV28 to TRBJ2-5; D is unclear. Trimming left V 6 bases short and J 5 bases short, with 13 bases between. The V gene's germline CDR1 is MDHEN and CDR2 SYDVKM. The CDR3 runs to 13 residues. The CDR3 is CASSMTPQETQYF. CDR3 DNA: TGTGCCAGCAGCATGACACCCCAGGAGACCCAGTACTTC.

CDR3 loop: CASSPRRGEKLFF. CDR3 coding DNA: TGTGCCAGCAGCCCCCGGCGGGGTGAAAAACTGTTTTTT. The chain is built from TRBV7-9 and TRBJ1-4; D unresolved. The germline CDR1 and CDR2 sequences are SEHNR and FQNEAQ (reference sequence). Trimming stripped 5 bases from V and 7 bases from J, with 11 bases between. CDR3 length: 13 residues.

The gene calls are TRBV30 and TRBJ1-3; possible D gene TRBD1, 5 bases. The CDR3 contains 14 residues. The V end lost 5 bases, the J end lost 2 bases, and 13 bases lay between the germline ends. Germline-derived CDR1 and CDR2 are GTSNPN and SVGIG (reference sequence). The CDR3 nucleotides read TGTGCCTGGTCTCCCGGAGGGGCTGGAAACACCATATATTTT. It translates to CAWSPGGAGNTIYF.

This chain's CDR3 is CASSARSYEQYF. CDR3 sequence (DNA): TGTGCCAGCAGCGCCAGGTCCTACGAGCAGTACTTC. The rearrangement joins TRBV7-9 to TRBJ2-7; the D is unclear. V was shortened by 5 bases and J by 1 base, with 6 bases between the two germline ends. The CDR3 runs to 12 residues. Germline CDR1 SEHNR, CDR2 FQNEAQ (reference sequence).

As DNA, the CDR3 is TGTGCCAGCAGTTTATGGGAAAAGGAGTCCGAGCAGTACTTC. Residues: CASSLWEKESEQYF. This chain connects TRBV28 to TRBJ2-7; D remains unclear. Looked up from germline, CDR1 is MDHEN and CDR2 is SYDVKM. V lost 0 bases and J lost 6, with 12 bases in between. The CDR3 is made up of 14 amino acids.

The rearrangement links TRBV2 to TRBJ2-2, with TRBD1 matching over 12 bases. The ends lost 6 bases at V and 5 bases at J; junction bases unmatched: 7. Germline CDR1 and CDR2: SNHLY and FYNNEI. CDR3 length: 16 residues. The CDR3 spells CASSGTGGANTGELFF. Written as DNA, the CDR3 is TGTGCCAGCAGCGGGACAGGGGGCGCAAATACCGGGGAGCTGTTTTTT.

The chain combines TRBV24-1 with TRBJ2-5; a possible D gene is TRBD1 (5 bases). Looked up from germline, CDR1 is KGHDR and CDR2 is SFDVKD. The CDR3 covers 15 residues. The ends were cut back, 5 bases at V and 5 bases at J, with 17 bases in the middle. For the CDR3, the DNA is TGTGCCACCAGTGTAAGGCAGGGTCTTGGGGAGACCCAGTACTTC. Amino acid sequence: CATSVRQGLGETQYF.

The V and J genes are TRBV19 and TRBJ2-3, with TRBD1 matching over 9 bases. Unmatched junction bases numbered 3, after V lost 5 bases and J lost 0 bases. Germline V gives CDR1 LNHDA, CDR2 SQIVND (reference sequence). The CDR3 runs 15 residues. The CDR3 DNA reads TGTGCCAGTAGTTTGGGACAGGGAAGCACAGATACGCAGTATTTT. Amino acids: CASSLGQGSTDTQYF.

The chain joins TRBV4-1 to TRBJ2-2, with 7 positions matching TRBD2. The CDR3 consists of 16 residues. Germline V gene lookup returns CDR1 MGHRA and CDR2 YSYEKL. With V trimmed by 4 bases and J by 0 bases, 5 bases remained unmatched. CDR3 in DNA: TGCGCCAGCAGCCCGCTAGGGAGGGCGAACACCGGGGAGCTGTTTTTT. Amino acid sequence: CASSPLGRANTGELFF.

V is TRBV19 and J is TRBJ1-2; 8 bases fit TRBD1. J was trimmed by 4 bases and V by 3 bases; bases with no gene match: 7. This CDR3 is built from 15 residues. Germline V CDR1 and CDR2: LNHDA, SQIVND (reference sequence). The CDR3 DNA sequence: TGTGCCAGTAGTATGATGACAGGGGTGGGCTATGGCTACACCTTC. Translation: CASSMMTGVGYGYTF.

This sequence joins TRBV6-2 or TRBV6-3 and TRBJ1-1; 7 bases are shared with TRBD1. Germline-derived CDR1 and CDR2 are MNHEY and SVGEGT. The CDR3 totals 16 residues. The ends lost 7 bases at V and 3 bases at J; junction bases unmatched: 14. The CDR3 DNA sequence: TGTGCCAGCACCCCATGGTCAGGGGGAGAGGACACTGAAGCTTTCTTT. This sequence encodes CASTPWSGGEDTEAFF.

The J gene is TRBJ1-5, the V gene TRBV30, with D unclear. With 1 base removed from V and 2 bases from J, the gap between germline ends came to 12 bases. The germline gives CDR1 GTSNPN, CDR2 SVGIG (reference sequence). This CDR3 is built from 15 residues. As DNA, the CDR3 is TGTGCCTGGAGTGGAGGGATAGGTGGCAATCAGCCCCAGCATTTT. Translated: CAWSGGIGGNQPQHF.

V gene TRBV28 combines with J gene TRBJ2-3, with TRBD1 identical over 9 bases. Looked up from germline, CDR1 is MDHEN and CDR2 is SYDVKM. V lost 6 bases, J lost 1 base, and 5 bases stayed unmatched. This CDR3 has 15 amino acids. The CDR3 is CASSSRDRGTDTQYF. Here the CDR3 DNA reads TGTGCCAGCAGCTCCCGGGACAGGGGCACAGATACGCAGTATTTT.